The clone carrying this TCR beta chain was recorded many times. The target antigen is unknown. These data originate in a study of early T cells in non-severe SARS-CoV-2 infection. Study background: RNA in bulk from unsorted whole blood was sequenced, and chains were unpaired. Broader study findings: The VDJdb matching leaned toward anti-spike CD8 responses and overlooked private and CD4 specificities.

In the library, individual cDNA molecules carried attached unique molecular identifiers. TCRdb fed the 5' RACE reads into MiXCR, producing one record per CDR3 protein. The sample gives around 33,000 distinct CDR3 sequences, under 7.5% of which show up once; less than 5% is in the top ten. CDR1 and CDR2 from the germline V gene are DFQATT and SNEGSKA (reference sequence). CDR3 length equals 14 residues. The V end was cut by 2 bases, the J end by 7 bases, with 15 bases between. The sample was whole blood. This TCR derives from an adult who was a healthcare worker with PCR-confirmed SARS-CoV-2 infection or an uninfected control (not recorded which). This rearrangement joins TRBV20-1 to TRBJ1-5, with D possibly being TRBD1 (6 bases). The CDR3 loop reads CSARNRQAGQPQHF. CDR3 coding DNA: TGCAGTGCTAGAAACAGACAGGCGGGCCAGCCCCAGCATTTT.